The next 23 T cell receptor beta chains were all read from a single sample in a study of vaccination effects on CD4 cells after COVID-19. The repertoire was sequenced with immunoSEQ multiplex PCR; TCRdb's copy has only in-frame clones and lacks some. The sample has around 46,000 clones; around 70% are singletons. These receptors' targets are unknown. Cells that had been cultured for 10 days were the source of isolated CD4+ T cells. Of the BNT162b2 and mRNA-1273 vaccines, participants received two doses of one or the other. The sample here was CD4+ T cells from PBMCs cultured without peptide, taken after COVID-19 vaccination. The source of these receptors is a human donor who received a COVID-19 vaccine.

The rearrangement uses TRBV13 and TRBJ1-1, with D perhaps TRBD1 (5 bases). The CDR3 totals 15 residues. Trimming took off 0 bases at V and 5 bases at J, with 13 bases between the two ends. Germline CDR1 PRHDT, CDR2 FYEKMQ (reference sequence). Here the CDR3 reads CASSLGGSGVTEAFF. The CDR3 nucleotides read TGTGCCAGCAGCTTAGGGGGGTCGGGGGTTACTGAAGCTTTCTTT. The full variable domain, completed using reference TRBV13 and TRBJ1-1, is AAGVIQSPRHLIKEKRETATLKCYPIPRHDTVYWYQQGPGQDPQFLISFYEKMQSDKGSIPDRFSAQQFSDYHSELNMSSLELGDSALYFCASSLGGSGVTEAFFGQGTRLTVV.

The rearrangement uses TRBV7-2 and TRBJ2-1; the D call may be TRBD1 or TRBD2 (5 bases each). The CDR3 length is 16 residues. Trimming stripped 2 bases from V and 4 bases from J, with 15 bases between. CDR1 SGHTA and CDR2 FQGNSA come from the germline V gene. For the CDR3, the DNA is TGTGCCAGCAGCTTACCTGGGGGAGACCCGTACAATGAGCAGTTCTTC. The encoded protein is CASSLPGGDPYNEQFF.

The rearrangement joins TRBV11-2 to TRBJ2-5, with TRBD2 matching 7 bases. The V gene end was trimmed by 5 bases and the J gene end by 3 bases; junction bases not matched to a gene: 9. CDR3 length: 15 amino acids. In germline, CDR1 is SGHAT, CDR2 FQNNGV. CDR3: CASSQLAKSEETQYF. The CDR3 region has the DNA TGTGCCAGCAGCCAACTAGCGAAGTCGGAAGAGACCCAGTACTTC.

CDR3 nucleotide sequence: TGCGCCAGCAGCTTGAGGAGGGGCGGAGAGACCCAGTACTTC. The encoded protein is CASSLRRGGETQYF. The V gene is TRBV5-1, the J gene TRBJ2-5; D is possibly TRBD2 (6 bases). V shed 1 base and J shed 4 bases, with 11 bases lying between them. This CDR3 is built from 14 residues. Germline V lookup: CDR1 SGHRS, CDR2 YFSETQ.

The V call is TRBV19, the J call TRBJ2-1; D tentatively reads TRBD1 or TRBD2 (5 bases each). V was shortened by 4 bases and J by 3 bases, with 16 bases between the two germline ends. The CDR3 runs 16 residues. Looked up from germline, CDR1 is LNHDA and CDR2 is SQIVND (reference sequence). The CDR3 nucleotides are TGTGCCAGTAGTAGCCTTGATGGGACGCACTACAATGAGCAGTTCTTC. Translation gives CASSSLDGTHYNEQFF.

The chain uses TRBV19 and TRBJ1-4; 9 bases line up with TRBD1. From germline, CDR1 is LNHDA and CDR2 SQIVND (reference sequence). The CDR3 runs to 16 residues. With 5 bases clipped from V and 6 bases from J, the junction kept 10 bases outside the gene matches. As DNA, the CDR3 is TGTGCCAGTAGTGCAGGGACAGGGCTACAACATGAAAAACTGTTTTTT. This codes for CASSAGTGLQHEKLFF.

This chain uses TRBV5-1 with TRBJ2-3, with D possibly being TRBD1 (6 bases). From germline, CDR1 is SGHRS and CDR2 YFSETQ. V was pared by 0 bases and J by 1 base, with 12 bases between. The CDR3 is made up of 16 amino acids. This CDR3 is CASSLGLPGGTDTQYF. CDR3 DNA sequence: TGCGCCAGCAGCTTGGGTTTGCCAGGGGGCACAGATACGCAGTATTTT.

This rearrangement joins TRBV27 to TRBJ2-7; weak D call: TRBD2 (6 bases). V was pared by 5 bases and J by 2 bases, with 16 bases between. CDR1 and CDR2 (germline): MNHEY, SMNVEV (reference sequence). This CDR3 has 15 residues. The CDR3 here is CASSDLGLATYEQYF. The CDR3 DNA sequence: TGTGCCAGCAGTGACTTAGGTCTAGCGACCTACGAGCAGTACTTC.

V usage is TRBV12-3 or TRBV12-4 and J usage is TRBJ2-7; TRBD2 matches 9 bases. Trimming took 5 bases from V and 12 from J; bases not matched to a gene: 8. The CDR3 contains 12 residues. Written as DNA, the CDR3 is TGTGCCAGCAGTCCGAGTAGCGGGAGCAGGTACTTC. It specifies CASSPSSGSRYF.

This clone was observed once. This chain connects TRBV3-1 (or the pseudogene TRBV3-2) to TRBJ1-2; TRBD1 is a possible D gene (5 bases). The CDR3 is 15 residues long. The V gene lost 1 base and the J gene lost 3 bases, with 12 bases spanning the gap. In germline, CDR1 is LGHDT, CDR2 YNNKEL (reference sequence). The CDR3 here is CASSQGRGMDYGYTF. CDR3 sequence (DNA): TGTGCCAGCAGCCAAGGAAGGGGTATGGACTATGGCTACACCTTC.

The V call is TRBV7-9, the J call TRBJ1-1; D unclear. Germline loops: CDR1 SEHNR, CDR2 FQNEAQ (reference sequence). The CDR3 extends over 13 amino acids. Trimming shortened V by 5 bases and J by 4 bases, and 11 bases separated the two germline ends. Here the CDR3 reads CASSENPGTEAFF. DNA of the CDR3: TGTGCCAGCAGCGAGAATCCCGGCACTGAAGCTTTCTTT.

J is TRBJ1-1 and V is TRBV19; 10 nucleotides line up with TRBD1. Germline loops: CDR1 LNHDA, CDR2 SQIVND (reference sequence). The CDR3 is made up of 18 amino acids. J lost 4 bases, V lost 3 bases, and 14 bases had no gene match. The CDR3 region is CASSIWFGQGVRSTEAFF. As DNA, the CDR3 is TGTGCCAGTAGTATCTGGTTCGGACAGGGGGTTCGTAGCACTGAAGCTTTCTTT.

Only one count was recorded for this clone. The chain joins TRBV10-2 to TRBJ2-1; TRBD2 aligns across 7 bases. The CDR3 loop spans 13 amino acids. V was clipped by 10 bases and J by 9 bases; unmatched bases: 12. Germline lookup yields CDR1 WSHSY and CDR2 SAAADI. The CDR3 spells CATSLGGTGEQFF. CDR3 nucleotide sequence: TGCGCCACCTCCCTCGGGGGGACGGGTGAGCAGTTCTTC.

This clone was recorded once. J is TRBJ1-1 and V is TRBV27; D uncertain. This CDR3 spans 11 amino acids. V lost 9 bases and J 9 bases, leaving 14 bases between the germline ends. Germline assignment: CDR1 MNHEY and CDR2 SMNVEV (reference sequence). CDR3 DNA: TGTGCCAGTCGAATAGAGACACAAGCTTTCTTT. Translating it yields CASRIETQAFF.

V is TRBV18 and J is TRBJ1-6; 7 bases align to TRBD1. This CDR3 is 16 amino acids long. The V gene end was trimmed by 0 bases and the J gene end by 5 bases; junction bases not matched to a gene: 4. Germline CDR1 and CDR2: KGHSH and LQKENI. The CDR3: CASSPPGQADNSPLHF. The DNA of the CDR3 is TGTGCCAGCTCACCACCCGGACAGGCAGATAATTCACCCCTCCACTTT.

DNA for the CDR3: TGTGCCAGCAGCTTAAGAGGGGGCGTCGCAGATACGCAGTATTTT. This encodes CASSLRGGVADTQYF. The chain has TRBV11-3 and TRBJ2-3, with 7 bases fitting TRBD1. In germline, CDR1 is SGHNT, CDR2 YENEEA. Trimming at V came to 2 bases and at J to 4 bases, leaving 6 bases not matched to a gene. There are 15 residues in the CDR3. Using reference TRBV11-3 and TRBJ2-3 for the parts outside the CDR3, the full variable domain is EAGVVQSPRYKIIEKKQPVAFWCNPISGHNTLYWYLQNLGQGPELLIRYENEEAVDDSQLPKDRFSAERLKGVDSTLKIQPAELGDSAVYLCASSLRGGVADTQYFGPGTRLTVL.

The V call is TRBV9, the J call TRBJ2-6; TRBD1 matches at 10 bases. The CDR3 has 18 residues. V lost 0 bases, J lost 1 base, and 4 bases stayed unmatched. Germline V gene sequence: CDR1 SGDLS, CDR2 YYNGEE. CDR3 loop: CASSVVGQGVSGANVLTF. DNA for the CDR3: TGTGCCAGCAGCGTAGTCGGACAGGGGGTTTCTGGGGCCAACGTCCTGACTTTC.

This CDR3 reads CASVDRGYGNTIYF. CDR3 in DNA: TGTGCCAGTGTTGACAGGGGGTATGGAAACACCATATATTTT. This chain joins TRBV19 and TRBJ1-3, with 9 nucleotides matching TRBD1. V was pared by 8 bases and J by 3 bases, with 5 bases of the junction left unmatched. Germline-derived CDR1 and CDR2 are LNHDA and SQIVND (reference sequence). The CDR3 runs to 14 residues.

V is TRBV5-1 and J is TRBJ1-1; TRBD1 matches at 7 bases. The germline gives CDR1 SGHRS, CDR2 YFSETQ. With V trimmed by 4 bases and J by 6 bases, 6 bases remained unmatched. The CDR3 covers 13 residues. The CDR3 region is CASSVGDRAEAFF. The CDR3 DNA sequence: TGCGCCAGCAGCGTAGGCGACAGGGCTGAAGCTTTCTTT.

The chain recombines TRBV19 with TRBJ2-3; no firm D call. CDR1 and CDR2 from the germline V gene are LNHDA and SQIVND (reference sequence). The V end lost 0 bases, the J end lost 7 bases, and 14 bases lay between the germline ends. The length of the CDR3 is 15 residues. This chain's CDR3 is CASSIDHSTLNTQYF. As DNA, the CDR3 is TGTGCCAGTAGTATAGATCATTCTACTTTGAATACGCAGTATTTT.

This chain uses TRBV4-2 with TRBJ1-2; D is perhaps TRBD1 (5 bases). The V and J ends lost 0 bases and 4 bases respectively, with 15 bases between them. CDR3 size: 16 residues. Germline lookup yields CDR1 LGHNA and CDR2 YNFKEQ. This CDR3 is CASSQDPGTATYGYTF. CDR3 bases: TGTGCCAGCAGCCAAGACCCCGGGACGGCAACCTATGGCTACACCTTC.

The chain couples TRBV5-4 to TRBJ2-3; TRBD2 might be the D (5 bases). The CDR3 contains 14 residues. Germline CDR1 SGHNT, CDR2 YYREEE (reference sequence). V lost 5 bases and J lost 3, with 13 bases in between. The CDR3 nucleotides are TGTGCCAGCAGTAACCCCTCGGGGACAGATACGCAGTATTTT. It is translated as CASSNPSGTDTQYF.

The CDR3 region is CASSLTGSNQPQHF. In DNA, the CDR3 is TGTGCCAGCAGCTTAACCGGTAGCAATCAGCCCCAGCATTTT. This chain links TRBV7-8 with TRBJ1-5; D is unclear. The CDR3 totals 14 residues. Germline lookup yields CDR1 SGHVS and CDR2 FQNEAQ. Trimming took 2 bases from V and 0 from J, leaving 5 bases between them.